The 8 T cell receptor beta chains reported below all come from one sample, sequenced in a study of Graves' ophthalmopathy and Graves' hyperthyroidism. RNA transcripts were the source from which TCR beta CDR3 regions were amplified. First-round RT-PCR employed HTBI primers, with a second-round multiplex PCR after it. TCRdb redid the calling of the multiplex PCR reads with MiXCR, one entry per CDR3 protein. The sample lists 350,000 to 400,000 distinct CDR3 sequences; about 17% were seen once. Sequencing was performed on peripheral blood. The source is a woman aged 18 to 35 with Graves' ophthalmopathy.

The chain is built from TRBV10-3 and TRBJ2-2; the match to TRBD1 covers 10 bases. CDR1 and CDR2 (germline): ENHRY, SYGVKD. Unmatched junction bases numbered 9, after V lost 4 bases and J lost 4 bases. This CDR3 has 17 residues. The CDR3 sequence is CAISGLDRGRGTGELFF. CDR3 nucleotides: TGTGCCATCAGTGGCCTAGACAGGGGGCGAGGCACCGGGGAGCTGTTTTTT.

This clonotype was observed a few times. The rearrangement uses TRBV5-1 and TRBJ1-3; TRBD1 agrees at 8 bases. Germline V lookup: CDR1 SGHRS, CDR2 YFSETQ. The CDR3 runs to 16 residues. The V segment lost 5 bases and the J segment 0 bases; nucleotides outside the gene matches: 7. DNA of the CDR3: TGCGCCAGCAGAACCGGGACAGGCGTCTCTGGAAACACCATATATTTT. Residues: CASRTGTGVSGNTIYF.

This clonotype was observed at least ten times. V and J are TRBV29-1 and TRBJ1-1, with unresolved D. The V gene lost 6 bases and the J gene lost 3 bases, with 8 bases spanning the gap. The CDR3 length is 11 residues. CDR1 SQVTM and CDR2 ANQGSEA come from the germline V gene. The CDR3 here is CSVGRDTEAFF. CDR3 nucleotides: TGCAGCGTCGGGAGGGACACTGAAGCTTTCTTT.

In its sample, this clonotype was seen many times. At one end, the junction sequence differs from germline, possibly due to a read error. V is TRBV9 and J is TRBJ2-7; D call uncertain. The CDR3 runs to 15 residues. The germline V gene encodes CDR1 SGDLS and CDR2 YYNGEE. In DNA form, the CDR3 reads TGTGCCAGCAGTGTAGGGTGGGGTTCATCGTACGAGCAGTACTTC. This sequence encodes CASSVGWGSSYEQYF.

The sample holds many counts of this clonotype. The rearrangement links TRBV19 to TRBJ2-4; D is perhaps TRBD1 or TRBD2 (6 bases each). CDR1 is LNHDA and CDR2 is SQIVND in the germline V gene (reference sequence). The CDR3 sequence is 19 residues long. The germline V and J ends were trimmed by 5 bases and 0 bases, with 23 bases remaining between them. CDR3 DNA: TGTGCCAGTAGTCCAAAGACAGGAGGGAGGCAACTAGCCAAAAACATTCAGTACTTC. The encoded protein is CASSPKTGGRQLAKNIQYF.

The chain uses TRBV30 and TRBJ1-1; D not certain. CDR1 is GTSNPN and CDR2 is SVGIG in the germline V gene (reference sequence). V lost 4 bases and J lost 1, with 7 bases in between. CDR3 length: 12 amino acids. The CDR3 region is CAWISENTEAFF. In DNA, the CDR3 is TGTGCCTGGATATCAGAGAACACTGAAGCTTTCTTT.

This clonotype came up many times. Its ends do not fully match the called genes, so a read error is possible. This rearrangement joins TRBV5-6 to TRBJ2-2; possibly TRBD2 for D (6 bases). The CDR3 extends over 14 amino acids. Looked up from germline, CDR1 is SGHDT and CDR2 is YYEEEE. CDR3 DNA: TGTGCCGGTCAGGGACGGGAGAACACCGGGGGGCTGTTTTTT. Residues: CAGQGRENTGGLFF.

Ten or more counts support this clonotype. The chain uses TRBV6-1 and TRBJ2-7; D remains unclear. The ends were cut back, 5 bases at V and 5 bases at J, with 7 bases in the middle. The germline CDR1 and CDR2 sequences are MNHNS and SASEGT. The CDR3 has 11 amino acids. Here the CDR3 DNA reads TGTGCCAGCAGTAGGTCCCACGAGCAGTACTTC. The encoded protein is CASSRSHEQYF.